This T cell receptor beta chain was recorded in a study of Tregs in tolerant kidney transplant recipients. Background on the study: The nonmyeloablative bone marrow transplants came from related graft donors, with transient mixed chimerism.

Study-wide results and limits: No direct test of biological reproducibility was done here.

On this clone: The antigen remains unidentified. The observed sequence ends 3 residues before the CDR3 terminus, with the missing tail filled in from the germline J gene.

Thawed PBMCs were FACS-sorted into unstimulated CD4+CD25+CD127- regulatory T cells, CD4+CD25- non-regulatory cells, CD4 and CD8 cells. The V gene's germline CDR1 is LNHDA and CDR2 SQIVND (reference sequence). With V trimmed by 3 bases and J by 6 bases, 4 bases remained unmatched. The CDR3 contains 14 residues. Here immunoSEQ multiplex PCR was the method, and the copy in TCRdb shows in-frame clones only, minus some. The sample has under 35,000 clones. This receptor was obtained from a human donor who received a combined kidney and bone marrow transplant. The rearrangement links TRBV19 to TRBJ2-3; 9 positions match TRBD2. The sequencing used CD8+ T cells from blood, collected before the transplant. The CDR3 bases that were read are TGTGCCAGTAGTATGGCTAGCGGGACGGATACG. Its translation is CASSMASGTDT. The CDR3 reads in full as CASSMASGTDTQYF.